This T cell receptor (beta chain) was found in a study of blood T cell repertoires in COVID-19. The table lists this clone with a few counts. V gave up 4 bases and J gave up 8 bases; unmatched junction bases: 11. The CDR3 contains 16 residues. Germline V lookup: CDR1 SEHNR, CDR2 FQNEAQ (reference sequence). Assay: immunoSEQ multiplex PCR; the TCRdb copy retains only in-frame clones and omits some. The sample contains about 240,000 clones, around 86% of which appear only once. The chain has TRBV7-9 and TRBJ1-2, with 12 bases identical to TRBD1. The source material was peripheral blood. This clonotype was obtained from a man aged 30 to 39 who had recovered from COVID-19. CDR3 DNA sequence: TGTGCCAGCAGCTATGTCGGGGACAGGGGGCGAGGCGGCTACACCTTC. Its protein product is CASSYVGDRGRGGYTF.